The 16 T cell receptor beta chains below come from one sample, sequenced in a study of T cell responses to AZD1222 COVID-19 vaccine (dated by TCRdb to the early 2020s). The library was produced with the immunoSEQ multiplex PCR assay. TCRdb re-hosts the immuneACCESS table, in-frame sequences only. Its copies lack some clones; in the studies checked, an unresolved V gene accounts for under half of them, and the cause for the rest is not known. The sample profile shows around 140,000 clones; about 91% of them were found once. The leading ten clones occupy 1.5% to 2% of the sample. This sample's time point label indicates: about 28 days (+/-7) after the second vaccine dose. The source material was peripheral blood, sampled 28 days after the second AZD1222 dose. Receptors originate from an adult who received the AZD1222 COVID-19 vaccine.

The V gene is TRBV27, the J gene TRBJ2-1, with D hard to call. CDR1 is MNHEY and CDR2 is SMNVEV in the germline V gene (reference sequence). This CDR3 is built from 15 residues. With 6 bases removed from V and 1 base from J, the gap between germline ends came to 13 bases. CDR3 bases: TGTGCCAGCAGCCTAGGTGTTCCTTCCTACAATGAGCAGTTCTTC. This encodes CASSLGVPSYNEQFF.

This sequence joins TRBV6-2 or TRBV6-3 and TRBJ1-1, with D maybe TRBD1 (6 bases). Trimming cost V 4 bases and J 4 bases, with 10 bases left between them. Germline assignment: CDR1 MNHEY and CDR2 SVGEGT. CDR3 size: 13 residues. The CDR3 nucleotides are TGTGCCAGCAGTTCCCACAGGGTCACTGAAGCTTTCTTT. Its translation: CASSSHRVTEAFF.

The chain is built from TRBV7-2 and TRBJ1-4, with TRBD1 identical over 11 bases. From germline, CDR1 is SGHTA and CDR2 FQGNSA. This CDR3 region has 14 residues. After removal of 5 bases from V and 8 bases from J, the junction contained 4 bases not matched to a gene. The CDR3, as DNA: TGTGCCAGCAGCCCGGACAGGGGGCTCGAAAAACTGTTTTTT. Translation: CASSPDRGLEKLFF.

The chain combines TRBV19 with TRBJ2-1, with D possibly TRBD1 on 5 matching bases. Trimming removed 5 bases from V and 2 bases from J, with 10 bases in between. The CDR3 has 14 amino acids. Germline V lookup: CDR1 LNHDA, CDR2 SQIVND (reference sequence). DNA of the CDR3: TGTGCCAGTAGTTATCGACAGCCCTACAATGAGCAGTTCTTC. This translates into CASSYRQPYNEQFF. The full variable domain, with the rest looked up from reference TRBV19 and TRBJ2-1, is DGGITQSPKYLFRKEGQNVTLSCEQNLNHDAMYWYRQDPGQGLRLIYYSQIVNDFQKGDIAEGYSVSREKKESFPLTVTSAQKNPTAFYLCASSYRQPYNEQFFGPGTRLTVL.

V usage is TRBV19 and J usage is TRBJ2-6, with D unresolved. V was trimmed by 5 bases and J by 6 bases, leaving 8 bases between them. The CDR3 runs 13 residues. The germline CDR1 and CDR2 sequences are LNHDA and SQIVND (reference sequence). CDR3 sequence reads: CASSPAEANVLTF. DNA for the CDR3: TGTGCCAGTAGTCCTGCTGAGGCCAACGTCCTGACTTTC.

J is TRBJ2-7 and V is TRBV6-4, with 8 positions matching TRBD2. Trimming took 3 bases from V and 0 from J; bases not matched to a gene: 10. The germline V gene has CDR1 MRHNA and CDR2 SNTAGT. The CDR3 is made up of 17 amino acids. The CDR3 region is CASSDRKIAGSSYEQYV. CDR3 nucleotides: TGTGCCAGCAGTGATCGGAAAATAGCGGGGAGCTCCTACGAGCAGTACGTC.

The chain carries TRBV5-5 and TRBJ2-2; D unclear. Per the germline V gene, CDR1 is SGHKS and CDR2 is YYEKEE (reference sequence). Deletions cut 0 bases from V and 3 bases from J, with 3 bases between. The CDR3 sequence is 13 residues long. CDR3 loop: CASSLADTGELFF. The CDR3 nucleotides read TGTGCCAGCAGCTTGGCGGACACCGGGGAGCTGTTTTTT. The variable domain in full, with the rest retrieved from reference TRBV5-5 and TRBJ2-2, is DAGVTQSPTHLIKTRGQQVTLRCSPISGHKSVSWYQQVLGQGPQFIFQYYEKEERGRGNFPDRFSARQFPNYSSELNVNALLLGDSALYLCASSLADTGELFFGEGSRLTVL.

V gene TRBV30 combines with J gene TRBJ1-6; tentatively, D is TRBD1 (5 bases). Per germline, CDR1 GTSNPN and CDR2 SVGIG (reference sequence). This CDR3 is 15 amino acids long. V was trimmed by 1 base and J by 9 bases, leaving 16 bases between them. CDR3 coding DNA: TGTGCCTGGAGTGGGACAATTTTGACGAGTTCACCCCTCCACTTT. As protein: CAWSGTILTSSPLHF.

The V call is TRBV28, the J call TRBJ2-3, with TRBD1 matching 10 bases. Unmatched junction bases numbered 8, after V lost 5 bases and J lost 3 bases. The CDR3 runs to 16 residues. CDR1 is MDHEN and CDR2 is SYDVKM in the germline V gene. CDR3 coding DNA: TGTGCCAGCAGTGTAGACAGGGGGCTAGGAACAGATACGCAGTATTTT. As protein: CASSVDRGLGTDTQYF.

The rearrangement joins TRBV9 to TRBJ1-1, with 8 bases lining up with TRBD1. With V trimmed by 3 bases and J by 6 bases, 22 bases remained unmatched. Germline CDR1 and CDR2: SGDLS and YYNGEE. The CDR3 consists of 19 residues. The CDR3 DNA is TGTGCCAGCAGCGGACCTCGGGACAGGTGGGGGAAAAGGAGCCCTGAAGCTTTCTTT. It is translated as CASSGPRDRWGKRSPEAFF.

The V and J genes are TRBV9 and TRBJ2-1; the D gene is possibly TRBD2 (5 bases). Germline loops: CDR1 SGDLS, CDR2 YYNGEE. The CDR3 has 14 residues. V was cut by 4 bases and J by 6 bases, with 14 bases left in between. CDR3 loop: CASSSTSRSNEQFF. DNA for the CDR3: TGTGCCAGCAGCTCCACTAGTAGGTCCAATGAGCAGTTCTTC.

In regard to this clone: Germline is not matched at one junction end, which may reflect a read error. The chain employs TRBV19 and TRBJ1-6; D is undetermined. The germline V gene encodes CDR1 LNHDA and CDR2 SQIVND (reference sequence). The CDR3 loop spans 13 amino acids. In DNA form, the CDR3 reads TGTGGCTCCGGACTCTCCCATAATTCACCCCTCCACTTT. This sequence encodes CGSGLSHNSPLHF.

The chain couples TRBV6-5 to TRBJ1-2, with a tentative D call TRBD1 (5 bases). The germline V gene has CDR1 MNHEY and CDR2 SVGAGI. Trimming cost V 7 bases and J 2 bases, with 14 bases left between them. The CDR3 length is 14 residues. The CDR3 here is CASTPTVTNYGYTF. For the CDR3, the DNA is TGTGCCAGCACCCCGACAGTGACCAACTATGGCTACACCTTC.

The V gene is TRBV12-3 or TRBV12-4, the J gene TRBJ2-5, with D unclear. The CDR3 runs 10 residues. Trimming removed 6 bases at V and 4 bases at J, with 3 bases between. The CDR3 is CASRGETQYF. The DNA for the CDR3 is TGTGCCAGCAGAGGAGAGACCCAGTACTTC.

The chain links TRBV2 to TRBJ1-2, with D hard to call. V shed 8 bases and J shed 2 bases, with 12 bases lying between them. CDR1 and CDR2 (germline): SNHLY, FYNNEI. The CDR3 consists of 13 residues. CDR3 coding DNA: TGTGCCAGCGGCCCTAGGATCAACTATGGCTACACCTTC. This codes for CASGPRINYGYTF.

The sample holds one count of this clone. V is TRBV2 and J is TRBJ2-2; no clear D. The CDR3 has 13 amino acids. CDR1 is SNHLY and CDR2 is FYNNEI in the germline V gene. V lost 3 bases and J lost 4, with 6 bases in between. This CDR3 reads CASSDIRTGELFF. The DNA for the CDR3 is TGTGCCAGCAGTGATATACGCACCGGGGAGCTGTTTTTT.